This is a list of T cell receptor beta chains from one sample in a study of shared clonotypes between healthy human individuals. TCRdb's copy holds only in-frame clones and misses some; the assay was immunoSEQ multiplex PCR. This sample yields 850,000 to 1,100,000 clones, of which about 72% are seen a single time; roughly 0.83% belongs to the top ten. The material sequenced was memory CD4+ T cells from PBMCs. The source of these receptors is a young man in good health. Some clones in this sample may be carry-over from other donors' samples. The conserved cysteine and the conserved F or W are not part of the CDR3 here. Not all rows give a size; the values are once, few, many and, for expanded clones, a class.

>TRBJ1-5|TRBV27|-
ASSLSDSNQPQH
>TRBJ1-1|TRBV10-3|-
AISDPGTGGDTEAF
>TRBJ2-4|TRBV5-1|-
ASSFGQGDIQY
>TRBJ2-4|TRBV6-5|once
ASSYSLSKGQHIQY
>TRBJ1-2|TRBV18|-
ASPPPRPGEGYT
>TRBJ1-1|TRBV5-8|-
ASSQGGTNTEAF
>TRBJ1-3|TRBV7-2|-
ASSRVGRGAGNTIY
>TRBJ2-7|TRBV30|-
AWSVRWAAEQY
>TRBJ2-1|TRBV2|-
ASSESSGQKGYNEQF
>TRBJ2-7|TRBV11-2|-
ASSASYEQY
>TRBJ1-1|TRBV28|-
ASSYINTEAF
>TRBJ1-1|TRBV19|-
ASSIAGGGEAF
>TRBJ2-2|TRBV11-3|-
ASSPGGLAGDTGELF
>TRBJ1-2|TRBV30|-
ACPYPAANYGYT
>TRBJ2-5|TRBV14|-
ASSPSGRQETQY
>TRBJ1-1|TRBV27|-
ASRGNRGNTEAF
>TRBJ2-5|TRBV19|-
ASSALGTAQETQY
>TRBJ2-1|TRBV27|-
ASSFLTSAGTYNEQF
>TRBJ1-1|TRBV29-1|few
SGRDRGWTEAF
>TRBJ2-7|TRBV28|-
ASQSQGMGEQY
>TRBJ1-1|TRBV2|-
ASSASGTGGEAF
>TRBJ1-1|TRBV6-1|-
ASSEGLISGASTEAF
>TRBJ2-5|TRBV27|-
ASRGTVQETQY
>TRBJ2-7|TRBV30|-
AWSGSGGLEQY
>TRBJ2-1|TRBV7-2|-
ASSDRDRASEQF
>TRBJ2-7|TRBV28|-
ASSLLGTATYEQY
>TRBJ2-3|TRBV7-9|-
ASSLDYASFTDTQY
>TRBJ2-1|TRBV5-1|-
ASSSGLAGAYNEQF
>TRBJ1-3|TRBV29-1|-
SAREAGNTIY